The 27 T cell receptor beta chains listed next were all sequenced from one sample in a study of OX40 agonist ivuxolimab in advanced cancers. This table comes from immunoSEQ multiplex PCR, and its TCRdb copy is limited to in-frame clones, with some not included. The sample lists tens of thousands of clones; 84% were seen once. The sequencing used CD4+ or CD8+ T cells sorted from blood, collected in a trial of the OX40 agonist ivuxolimab. The receptor source for this set is an adult with an advanced solid tumor such as melanoma, head and neck, liver or kidney cancer.

This rearrangement joins TRBV7-2 to TRBJ2-2; maybe TRBD1 (6 bases). CDR1 and CDR2 (germline): SGHTA, FQGNSA. V lost 6 bases to trimming and J lost 2 bases, with 10 bases between them. The CDR3 runs 14 residues. CDR3 nucleotides: TGTGCCAGCAGAGGCAGGGGTAACACCGGGGAGCTGTTTTTT. This translates into CASRGRGNTGELFF.

The table lists this clone with a few counts. V usage is TRBV6-1 and J usage is TRBJ2-4; D possibly corresponds to TRBD2 (6 bases). Germline V CDR1 and CDR2: MNHNS, SASEGT. V lost 6 bases, J lost 1 base, and 10 bases lay in between. There are 14 residues in the CDR3. The CDR3 protein is CASREGPAKNIQYF. The CDR3 DNA is TGTGCCAGCAGGGAGGGTCCCGCCAAAAACATTCAGTACTTC.

The J gene is TRBJ2-2, the V gene TRBV4-1; tentatively, D is TRBD1 (5 bases). This CDR3 is built from 13 residues. Trimming shortened V by 1 base and J by 9 bases, and 9 bases separated the two germline ends. CDR1 is MGHRA and CDR2 is YSYEKL in the germline V gene. Here the CDR3 reads CASSQAGARELFF. DNA for the CDR3: TGCGCCAGCAGCCAAGCTGGGGCCAGGGAGCTGTTTTTT.

DNA of the CDR3: TGTGCCAGCAGTACCCCAGCGGAGGGGAACTACGAGCAGTACTTC. Amino acids: CASSTPAEGNYEQYF. The rearrangement uses TRBV6-5 and TRBJ2-7; weak D call: TRBD2 (6 bases). The CDR3 totals 15 residues. The V end was cut by 5 bases, the J end by 3 bases, with 17 bases between. CDR1 is MNHEY, CDR2 SVGAGI, per germline.

The V and J genes are TRBV5-1 and TRBJ2-1; TRBD1 aligns across 8 bases. CDR1 is SGHRS and CDR2 is YFSETQ in the germline V gene. This CDR3 contains 15 residues. V trimming: 5 bases; J trimming: 3 bases; junction bases outside the gene matches: 7. CDR3 DNA: TGCGCCAGCAGTTCGGACAGGGCTCACTACAATGAGCAGTTCTTC. Its protein is CASSSDRAHYNEQFF.

The chain couples TRBV2 to TRBJ1-5, with TRBD1 matching 9 bases. The CDR3 has 14 residues. V lost 7 bases, J lost 5 bases, and 6 bases stayed unmatched. Germline-derived CDR1 and CDR2 are SNHLY and FYNNEI. The chain's CDR3 is CASNRQGGDQPQHF. As DNA, the CDR3 is TGTGCCAGCAACCGACAGGGGGGTGATCAGCCCCAGCATTTT.

The rearrangement links TRBV28 to TRBJ2-1; TRBD2 is a possible D gene (7 bases). This CDR3 is built from 16 residues. V lost 5 bases and J 0 bases, leaving 14 bases between the germline ends. Per germline, CDR1 MDHEN and CDR2 SYDVKM. DNA of the CDR3: TGTGCCAGCAGTCCTTCGGGGGGCCCCTCCTACAATGAGCAGTTCTTC. It translates to CASSPSGGPSYNEQFF.

V gene TRBV6-1 combines with J gene TRBJ2-1; D is uncertain. V lost 6 bases to trimming and J lost 0 bases, with 12 bases between them. The CDR3 is 15 residues long. Per the germline V gene, CDR1 is MNHNS and CDR2 is SASEGT. The CDR3 is CASSADNLSYNEQFF. The CDR3 region has the DNA TGTGCCAGCAGCGCCGACAACCTCTCCTACAATGAGCAGTTCTTC.

The rearrangement joins TRBV5-4 to TRBJ2-3; 13 bases match TRBD2. J was trimmed by 5 bases and V by 4 bases; bases with no gene match: 7. Germline values: CDR1 SGHNT, CDR2 YYREEE (reference sequence). CDR3 length: 16 amino acids. The CDR3 DNA reads as TGTGCCAGCAGCCCGACTAGCGGGGGGCGGGGAGATACGCAGTATTTT. It encodes CASSPTSGGRGDTQYF. Full variable domain (outside the CDR3, taken from reference TRBV5-4 and TRBJ2-3): ETGVTQSPTHLIKTRGQQVTLRCSSQSGHNTVSWYQQALGQGPQFIFQYYREEENGRGNFPPRFSGLQFPNYSSELNVNALELDDSALYLCASSPTSGGRGDTQYFGPGTRLTVL.

This chain joins TRBV6-1 and TRBJ1-5; 9 bases fit TRBD1. From germline, CDR1 is MNHNS and CDR2 SASEGT. CDR3 length: 16 amino acids. The ends lost 3 bases at V and 0 bases at J; junction bases unmatched: 3. The CDR3, as DNA: TGTGCCAGCAGTGATAGACAGGGGGTTAGCAATCAGCCCCAGCATTTT. It encodes CASSDRQGVSNQPQHF.

The chain has TRBV30 and TRBJ1-5, with D unresolved. This CDR3 spans 13 amino acids. The germline V gene encodes CDR1 GTSNPN and CDR2 SVGIG (reference sequence). V gave up 1 base and J gave up 3 bases, with 7 bases separating them. The CDR3 loop reads CAWSGNLNQPQHF. CDR3 DNA sequence: TGTGCCTGGAGTGGGAATCTCAATCAGCCCCAGCATTTT.

The genes are TRBV29-1 and TRBJ2-5, with D uncertain. The CDR3 runs to 11 residues. CDR1 and CDR2 from the germline V gene are SQVTM and ANQGSEA. V was pared by 8 bases and J by 4 bases, with 11 bases between. The chain's CDR3 is CSTVHGETQYF. The CDR3 DNA reads as TGCAGCACCGTACACGGAGAGACCCAGTACTTC.

This chain uses TRBV27 with TRBJ1-5; the match to TRBD1 covers 8 bases. The ends lost 3 bases at V and 5 bases at J; junction bases unmatched: 12. CDR1 MNHEY and CDR2 SMNVEV come from the germline V gene (reference sequence). This CDR3 comprises 17 residues. CDR3 nucleotide sequence: TGTGCCAGCAGTTTGAGGGGTCCGGGACAGGATGATCAGCCCCAGCATTTT. Translation: CASSLRGPGQDDQPQHF.

The chain recombines TRBV6-6 with TRBJ1-6; perhaps TRBD1 as D (6 bases). V was shortened by 7 bases and J by 8 bases, with 15 bases between the two germline ends. This CDR3 contains 14 residues. Germline V lookup: CDR1 MNHNY, CDR2 SVGAGI (reference sequence). The CDR3 nucleotides are TGTGCCAGCACCCTCGGGACAAAAGATTCACCCCTCCACTTT. Its translation: CASTLGTKDSPLHF.

The CDR3 here is CASGQGPTEAFF. The CDR3, as DNA: TGTGCCAGCGGACAGGGGCCTACTGAAGCTTTCTTT. The chain joins TRBV7-2 to TRBJ1-1, with 9 bases that match TRBD1. Unmatched junction bases numbered 3, after V lost 8 bases and J lost 5 bases. The CDR3 totals 12 residues. Germline CDR1 and CDR2: SGHTA and FQGNSA.

This clone appeared a single time. The DNA of the CDR3 is TGTGCCAGCAGCATGGGGCGGGGAGGTTACACAGATACGCAGTATTTT. It translates to CASSMGRGGYTDTQYF. The V call is TRBV7-2, the J call TRBJ2-3; D is possibly TRBD2 (6 bases). The CDR3 is 16 amino acids. The germline V and J ends were trimmed by 5 bases and 2 bases, with 17 bases remaining between them. CDR1 SGHTA and CDR2 FQGNSA come from the germline V gene. The variable domain in full, completed from reference TRBV7-2 and TRBJ2-3, reads GAGVSQSPSNKVTEKGKDVELRCDPISGHTALYWYRQSLGQGLEFLIYFQGNSAPDKSGLPSDRFSAERTGGSVSTLTIQRTQQEDSAVYLCASSMGRGGYTDTQYFGPGTRLTVL.

The table lists this clone with a few counts. The chain couples TRBV11-2 to TRBJ2-2, with D perhaps TRBD2 (5 bases). CDR1 and CDR2 from the germline V gene are SGHAT and FQNNGV. Deletions cut 5 bases from V and 1 base from J, with 11 bases between. This CDR3 is built from 15 residues. CDR3 sequence (DNA): TGTGCCAGCAGCCCCCGTCGGGAGAACACCGGGGAGCTGTTTTTT. Protein sequence: CASSPRRENTGELFF. The variable domain in full, with the rest retrieved from reference TRBV11-2 and TRBJ2-2, is EAGVAQSPRYKIIEKRQSVAFWCNPISGHATLYWYQQILGQGPKLLIQFQNNGVVDDSQLPKDRFSAERLKGVDSTLKIQPAKLEDSAVYLCASSPRRENTGELFFGEGSRLTVL.

This chain uses TRBV5-4 with TRBJ1-6, with D uncertain. Trimming stripped 0 bases from V and 6 bases from J, with 10 bases between. The CDR3 is made up of 15 amino acids. Germline values: CDR1 SGHNT, CDR2 YYREEE (reference sequence). The CDR3 sequence is CASSLGLGSNSPLHF. CDR3 DNA: TGTGCCAGCAGCTTGGGACTCGGCAGTAATTCACCCCTCCACTTT.

This sequence joins TRBV5-1 and TRBJ2-4, with 8 bases identical to TRBD1. The J segment lost 1 base and the V segment lost 3 bases, leaving 6 bases of the junction unmatched. The CDR3 is 16 amino acids. CDR1 SGHRS and CDR2 YFSETQ come from the germline V gene. Written as DNA, the CDR3 is TGCGCCAGCAGCTCACCAGGGGGCGCTGCCAAAAACATTCAGTACTTC. Amino acids: CASSSPGGAAKNIQYF.

V and J are TRBV30 and TRBJ1-3; 8 bases align to TRBD1. Per germline, CDR1 GTSNPN and CDR2 SVGIG (reference sequence). The CDR3 contains 14 residues. V lost 6 bases and J lost 4; bases outside the gene matches: 8. Here the CDR3 DNA reads TGTGCCTGCCTCTCAGGGGGCGCCGGAAACACCATATATTTT. Its protein product is CACLSGGAGNTIYF. Full variable domain (outside the CDR3, taken from reference TRBV30 and TRBJ1-3): SQTIHQWPATLVQPVGSPLSLECTVEGTSNPNLYWYRQAAGRGLQLLFYSVGIGQISSEVPQNLSASRPQDRQFILSSKKLLLSDSGFYLCACLSGGAGNTIYFGEGSWLTVV.

The gene calls are TRBV2 and TRBJ1-1; 9 bases line up with TRBD1. CDR1 and CDR2 (germline): SNHLY, FYNNEI. With 5 bases clipped from V and 4 bases from J, the junction kept 11 bases outside the gene matches. This CDR3 has 16 residues. The CDR3 DNA follows: TGTGCCAGCAGTTACACCCGGGGACAGGGAGGCACTGAAGCTTTCTTT. It encodes CASSYTRGQGGTEAFF.

The chain couples TRBV5-8 to TRBJ2-1; tentative D call: TRBD2 (6 bases). Trimming left V 0 bases short and J 1 base short, with 8 bases between. Germline V gene data show CDR1 as SGHTS and CDR2 as YDEGEE. This CDR3 has 15 residues. The CDR3 DNA reads TGTGCCAGCAGCTTGGGGGGGAGGTCCTACAATGAGCAGTTCTTC. The encoded protein is CASSLGGRSYNEQFF. The full variable domain, its missing parts supplied by reference TRBV5-8 and TRBJ2-1, is EAGVTQSPTHLIKTRGQQATLRCSPISGHTSVYWYQQALGLGLQFLLWYDEGEERNRGNFPPRFSGRQFPNYSSELNVNALELEDSALYLCASSLGGRSYNEQFFGPGTRLTVL.

The chain couples TRBV5-1 to TRBJ1-2, with 7 positions matching TRBD1. Looked up from germline, CDR1 is SGHRS and CDR2 is YFSETQ. This CDR3 region has 14 residues. After removal of 4 bases from V and 1 base from J, the junction contained 4 bases not matched to a gene. CDR3 sequence: CASSRDSFNYGYTF. The CDR3 DNA is TGCGCCAGCAGCCGGGACAGCTTTAACTATGGCTACACCTTC.

This clone occurred once. The chain links TRBV2 to TRBJ1-4; D is undetermined. V was trimmed by 4 bases and J by 4 bases, leaving 10 bases between them. The CDR3 sequence is 14 residues long. The germline V gene has CDR1 SNHLY and CDR2 FYNNEI. CDR3 amino acids: CASSVRQVNEKLFF. CDR3 nucleotide sequence: TGTGCCAGCAGTGTTCGGCAGGTTAATGAAAAACTGTTTTTT.

This clone was picked up a small number of times. The V and J genes are TRBV7-9 and TRBJ2-3, with 8 bases that match TRBD1. From germline, CDR1 is SEHNR and CDR2 FQNEAQ (reference sequence). The CDR3 loop spans 19 amino acids. With V trimmed by 8 bases and J by 2 bases, 21 bases remained unmatched. For the CDR3, the DNA is TGTGCCAGCGCCGACCCGACAGGGGACGTAAGGGTAGTCACAGATACGCAGTATTTT. Translated, it gives CASADPTGDVRVVTDTQYF.

The chain recombines TRBV5-1 with TRBJ2-7; D might be TRBD1 (5 bases). CDR1 SGHRS and CDR2 YFSETQ come from the germline V gene. V shed 0 bases and J shed 6 bases, with 13 bases lying between them. The CDR3 is made up of 14 amino acids. For the CDR3, the DNA is TGCGCCAGCAGCTTGGAGCCAGGGTATAGCGAGCAGTACTTC. Its protein product is CASSLEPGYSEQYF.

This chain links TRBV6-6 with TRBJ2-1; 7 bases line up with TRBD1. After removal of 5 bases from V and 5 bases from J, the junction contained 3 bases not matched to a gene. Germline V gives CDR1 MNHNY, CDR2 SVGAGI (reference sequence). CDR3 length equals 13 residues. This chain's CDR3 is CASSPGTDNEQFF. For the CDR3, the DNA is TGTGCCAGCAGTCCCGGGACAGACAATGAGCAGTTCTTC.